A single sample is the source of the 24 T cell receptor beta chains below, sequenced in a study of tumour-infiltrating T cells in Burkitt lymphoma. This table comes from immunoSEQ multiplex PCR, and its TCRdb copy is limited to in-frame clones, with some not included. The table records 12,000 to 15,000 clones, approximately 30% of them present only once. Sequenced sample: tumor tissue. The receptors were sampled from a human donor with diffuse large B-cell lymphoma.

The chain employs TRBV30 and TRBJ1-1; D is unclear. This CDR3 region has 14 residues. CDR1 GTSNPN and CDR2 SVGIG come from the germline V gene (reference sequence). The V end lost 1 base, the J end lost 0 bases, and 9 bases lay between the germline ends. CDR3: CAWSASPMNTEAFF. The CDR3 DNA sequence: TGTGCCTGGAGTGCGAGCCCCATGAACACTGAAGCTTTCTTT.

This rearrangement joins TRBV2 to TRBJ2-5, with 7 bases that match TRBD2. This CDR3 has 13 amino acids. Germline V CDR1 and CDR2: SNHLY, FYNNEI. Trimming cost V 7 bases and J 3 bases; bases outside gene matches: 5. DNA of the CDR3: TGTGCCAGCATAGGTGGGAGGGAAGAGACCCAGTACTTC. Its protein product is CASIGGREETQYF.

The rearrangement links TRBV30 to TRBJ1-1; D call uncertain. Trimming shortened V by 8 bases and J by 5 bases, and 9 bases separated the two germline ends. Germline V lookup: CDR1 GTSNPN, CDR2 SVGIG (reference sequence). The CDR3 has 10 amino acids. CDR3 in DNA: TGTGCCCAGAGCCGAACTGAAGCTTTCTTT. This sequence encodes CAQSRTEAFF.

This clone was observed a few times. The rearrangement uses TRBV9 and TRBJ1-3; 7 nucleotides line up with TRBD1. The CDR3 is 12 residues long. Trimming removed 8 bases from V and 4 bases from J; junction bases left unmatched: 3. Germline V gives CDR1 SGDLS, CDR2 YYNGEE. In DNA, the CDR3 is TGTGCCAGTAGGGGGCCGGGAAACACCATATATTTT. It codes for CASRGPGNTIYF.

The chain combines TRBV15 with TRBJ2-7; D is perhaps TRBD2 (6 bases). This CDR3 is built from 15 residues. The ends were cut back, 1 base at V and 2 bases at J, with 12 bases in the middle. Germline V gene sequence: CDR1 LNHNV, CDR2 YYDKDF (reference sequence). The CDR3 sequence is CATSRGPRETYEQYF. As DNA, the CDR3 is TGTGCCACCAGCAGAGGTCCCCGGGAGACCTACGAGCAGTACTTC.

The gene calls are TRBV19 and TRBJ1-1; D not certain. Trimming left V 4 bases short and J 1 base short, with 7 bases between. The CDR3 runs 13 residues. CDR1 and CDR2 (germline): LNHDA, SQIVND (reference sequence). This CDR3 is CASSRSKNTEAFF. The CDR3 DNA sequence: TGTGCCAGTAGTAGGAGCAAGAACACTGAAGCTTTCTTT.

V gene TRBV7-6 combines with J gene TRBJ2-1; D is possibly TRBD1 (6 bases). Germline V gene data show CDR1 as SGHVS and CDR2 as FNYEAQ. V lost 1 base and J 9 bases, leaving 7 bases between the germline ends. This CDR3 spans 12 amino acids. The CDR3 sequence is CASSLGGGEQFF. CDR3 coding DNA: TGTGCCAGCAGCTTAGGAGGGGGTGAGCAGTTCTTC.

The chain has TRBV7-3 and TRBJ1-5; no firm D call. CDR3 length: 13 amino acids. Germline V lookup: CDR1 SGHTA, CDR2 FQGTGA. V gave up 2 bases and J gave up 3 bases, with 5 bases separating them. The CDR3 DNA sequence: TGTGCCAGCAGCTTAGATCCCAATCAGCCCCAGCATTTT. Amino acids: CASSLDPNQPQHF.

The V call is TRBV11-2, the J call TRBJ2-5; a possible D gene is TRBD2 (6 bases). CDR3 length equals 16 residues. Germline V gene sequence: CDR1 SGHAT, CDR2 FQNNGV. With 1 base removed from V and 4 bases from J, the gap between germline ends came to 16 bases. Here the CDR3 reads CASSLVGGLGGETQYF. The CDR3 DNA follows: TGTGCCAGCAGCTTAGTGGGCGGATTGGGAGGAGAGACCCAGTACTTC.

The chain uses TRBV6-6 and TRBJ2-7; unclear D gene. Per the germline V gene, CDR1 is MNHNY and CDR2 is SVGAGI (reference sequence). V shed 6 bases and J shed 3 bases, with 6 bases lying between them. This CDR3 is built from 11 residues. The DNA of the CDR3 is TGTGCCAGCAGCTTAGGCTACGAGCAGTACTTC. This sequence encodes CASSLGYEQYF.

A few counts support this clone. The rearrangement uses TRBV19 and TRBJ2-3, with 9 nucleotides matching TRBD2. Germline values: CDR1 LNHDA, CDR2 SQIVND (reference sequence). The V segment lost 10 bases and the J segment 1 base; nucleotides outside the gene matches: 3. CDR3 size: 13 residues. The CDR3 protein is CATRTSGTDTQYF. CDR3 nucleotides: TGTGCCACCCGGACTAGCGGCACAGATACGCAGTATTTT.

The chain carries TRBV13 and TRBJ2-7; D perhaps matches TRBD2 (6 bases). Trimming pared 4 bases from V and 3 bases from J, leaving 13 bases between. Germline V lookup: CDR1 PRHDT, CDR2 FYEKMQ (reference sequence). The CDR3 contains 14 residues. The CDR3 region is CASSSPGEFYEQYF. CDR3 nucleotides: TGTGCCAGCAGCTCCCCGGGGGAGTTCTACGAGCAGTACTTC. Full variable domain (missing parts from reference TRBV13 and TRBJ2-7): AAGVIQSPRHLIKEKRETATLKCYPIPRHDTVYWYQQGPGQDPQFLISFYEKMQSDKGSIPDRFSAQQFSDYHSELNMSSLELGDSALYFCASSSPGEFYEQYFGPGTRLTVT.

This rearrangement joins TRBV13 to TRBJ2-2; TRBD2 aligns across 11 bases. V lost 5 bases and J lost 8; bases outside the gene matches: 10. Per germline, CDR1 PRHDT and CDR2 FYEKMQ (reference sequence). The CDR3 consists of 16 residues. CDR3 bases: TGTGCCAGCAGCAACGGACTAGCGGGTTTACCGGGGGAGCTGTTTTTT. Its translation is CASSNGLAGLPGELFF.

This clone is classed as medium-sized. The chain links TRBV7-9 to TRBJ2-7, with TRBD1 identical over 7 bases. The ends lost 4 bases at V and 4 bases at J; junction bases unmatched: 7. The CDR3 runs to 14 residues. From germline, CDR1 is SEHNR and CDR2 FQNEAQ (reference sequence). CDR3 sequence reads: CASSSTHRGYEQYF. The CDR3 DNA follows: TGTGCCAGCAGCTCCACCCACAGGGGATACGAGCAGTACTTC. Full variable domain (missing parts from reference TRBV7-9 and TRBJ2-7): DTGVSQNPRHKITKRGQNVTFRCDPISEHNRLYWYRQTLGQGPEFLTYFQNEAQLEKSRLLSDRFSAERPKGSFSTLEIQRTEQGDSAMYLCASSSTHRGYEQYFGPGTRLTVT.

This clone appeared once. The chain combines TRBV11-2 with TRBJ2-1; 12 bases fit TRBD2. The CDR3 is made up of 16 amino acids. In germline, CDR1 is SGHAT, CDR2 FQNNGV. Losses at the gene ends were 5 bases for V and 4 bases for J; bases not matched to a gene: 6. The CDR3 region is CASSTTSGSLYNEQFF. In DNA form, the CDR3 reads TGTGCCAGCAGCACGACTAGCGGGAGTTTATACAATGAGCAGTTCTTC.

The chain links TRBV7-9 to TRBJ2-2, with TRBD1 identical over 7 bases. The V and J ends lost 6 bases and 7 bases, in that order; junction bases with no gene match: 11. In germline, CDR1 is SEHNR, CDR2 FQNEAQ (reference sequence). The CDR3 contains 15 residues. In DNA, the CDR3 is TGTGCCAGCAGTTTTACAGGGGCCGGGAACGGGGAGCTGTTTTTT. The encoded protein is CASSFTGAGNGELFF.

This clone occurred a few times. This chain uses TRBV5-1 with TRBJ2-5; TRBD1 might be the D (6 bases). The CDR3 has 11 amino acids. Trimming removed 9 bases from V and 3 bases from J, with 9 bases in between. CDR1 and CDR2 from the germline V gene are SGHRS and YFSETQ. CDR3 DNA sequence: TGCGCCACCCCAGGGGAAGAGACCCAGTACTTC. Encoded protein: CATPGEETQYF. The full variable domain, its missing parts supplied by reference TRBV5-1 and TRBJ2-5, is KAGVTQTPRYLIKTRGQQVTLSCSPISGHRSVSWYQQTPGQGLQFLFEYFSETQRNKGNFPGRFSGRQFSNSRSEMNVSTLELGDSALYLCATPGEETQYFGPGTRLLVL.

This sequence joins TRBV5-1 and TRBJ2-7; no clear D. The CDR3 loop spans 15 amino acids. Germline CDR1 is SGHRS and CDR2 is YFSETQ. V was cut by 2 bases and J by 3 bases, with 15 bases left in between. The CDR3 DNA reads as TGCGCCAGCAGCTTTACACTCTCCCCCAACTACGAGCAGTACTTC. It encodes CASSFTLSPNYEQYF.

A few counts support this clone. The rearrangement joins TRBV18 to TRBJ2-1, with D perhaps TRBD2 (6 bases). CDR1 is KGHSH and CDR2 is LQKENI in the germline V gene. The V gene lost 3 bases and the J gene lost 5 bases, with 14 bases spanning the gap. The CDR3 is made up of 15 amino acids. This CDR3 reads CASSPGTYDHNEQFF. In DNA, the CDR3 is TGTGCCAGCTCACCCGGGACTTACGACCACAATGAGCAGTTCTTC.

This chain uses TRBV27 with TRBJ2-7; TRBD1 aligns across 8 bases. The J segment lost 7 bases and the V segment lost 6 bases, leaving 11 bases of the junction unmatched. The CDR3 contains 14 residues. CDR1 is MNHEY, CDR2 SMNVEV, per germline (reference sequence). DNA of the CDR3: TGTGCCAGCAGCTTGACAGGGGATCCTAGAGAGCAGTACTTC. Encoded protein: CASSLTGDPREQYF.

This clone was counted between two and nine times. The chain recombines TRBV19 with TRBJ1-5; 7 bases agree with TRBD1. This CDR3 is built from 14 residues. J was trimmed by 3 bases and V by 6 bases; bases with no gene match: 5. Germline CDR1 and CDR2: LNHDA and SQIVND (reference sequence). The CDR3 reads CASRSQGNNQPQHF. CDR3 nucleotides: TGTGCCAGTAGGTCACAGGGGAACAATCAGCCCCAGCATTTT. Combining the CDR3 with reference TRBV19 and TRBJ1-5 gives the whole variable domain DGGITQSPKYLFRKEGQNVTLSCEQNLNHDAMYWYRQDPGQGLRLIYYSQIVNDFQKGDIAEGYSVSREKKESFPLTVTSAQKNPTAFYLCASRSQGNNQPQHFGDGTRLSIL.

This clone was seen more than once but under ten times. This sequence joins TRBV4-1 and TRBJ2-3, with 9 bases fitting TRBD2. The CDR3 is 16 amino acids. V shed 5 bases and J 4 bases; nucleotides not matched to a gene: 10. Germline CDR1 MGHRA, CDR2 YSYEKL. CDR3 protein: CASSSSYSGSADTQYF. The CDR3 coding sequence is TGCGCCAGCAGCTCTTCTTATAGCGGGAGTGCAGATACGCAGTATTTT.

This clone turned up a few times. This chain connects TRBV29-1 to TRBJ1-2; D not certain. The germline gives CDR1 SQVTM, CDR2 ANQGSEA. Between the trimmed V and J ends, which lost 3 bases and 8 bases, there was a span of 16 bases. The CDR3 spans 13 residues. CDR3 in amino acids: CSVDRAGSEGYTF. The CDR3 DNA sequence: TGCAGCGTTGATAGAGCAGGTTCAGAGGGCTACACCTTC. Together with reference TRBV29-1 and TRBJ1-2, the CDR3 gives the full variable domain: SAVISQKPSRDICQRGTSLTIQCQVDSQVTMMFWYRQQPGQSLTLIATANQGSEATYESGFVIDKFPISRPNLTFSTLTVSNMSPEDSSIYLCSVDRAGSEGYTFGSGTRLTVV.

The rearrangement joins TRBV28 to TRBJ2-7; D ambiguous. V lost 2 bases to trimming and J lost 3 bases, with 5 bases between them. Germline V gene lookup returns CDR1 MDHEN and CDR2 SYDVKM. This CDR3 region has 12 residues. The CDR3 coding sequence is TGTGCCAGCAGTTTAATGGGCTACGAGCAGTACTTC. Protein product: CASSLMGYEQYF. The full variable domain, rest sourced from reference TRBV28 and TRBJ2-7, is DVKVTQSSRYLVKRTGEKVFLECVQDMDHENMFWYRQDPGLGLRLIYFSYDVKMKEKGDIPEGYSVSREKKERFSLILESASTNQTSMYLCASSLMGYEQYFGPGTRLTVT.